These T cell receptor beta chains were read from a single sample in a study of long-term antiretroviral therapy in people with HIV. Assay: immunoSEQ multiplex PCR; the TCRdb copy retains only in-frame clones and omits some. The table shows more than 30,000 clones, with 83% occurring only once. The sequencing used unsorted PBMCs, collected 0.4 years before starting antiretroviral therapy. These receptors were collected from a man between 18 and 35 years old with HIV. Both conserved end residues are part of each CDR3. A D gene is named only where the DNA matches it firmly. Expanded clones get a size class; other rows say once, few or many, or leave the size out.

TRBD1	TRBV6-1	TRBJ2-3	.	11	TGTGCCAGCGAGGGGGCTGGAACGCAGTATTTT	CASEGAGTQYF
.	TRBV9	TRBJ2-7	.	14	TGTGCCAGCAGCGCGCAGGGTAGGCCCTACGAGCAGTACTTC	CASSAQGRPYEQYF
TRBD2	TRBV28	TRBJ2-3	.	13	TGTGCCAGCAGTATAGCGGGAGTAGATACGCAGTATTTT	CASSIAGVDTQYF
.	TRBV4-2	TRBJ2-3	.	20	TGTGCCAGCAGCCAAGATCCGTTCTATCGGCAGAAATCTAGCACAGATACGCAGTATTTT	CASSQDPFYRQKSSTDTQYF
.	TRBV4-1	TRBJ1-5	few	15	TGCGCCAGCAGCCAAGATTGGGCAGGGAATCAGCCCCAGCATTTT	CASSQDWAGNQPQHF
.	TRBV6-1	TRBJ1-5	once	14	TGTGCCATGAGGGTATGGACAAGCAATCAGCCCCAGCATTTT	CAMRVWTSNQPQHF
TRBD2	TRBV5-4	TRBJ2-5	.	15	TGTGCCAGCAGCTCCGCGGCGGGAGGTGGCGAGACCCAGTACTTC	CASSSAAGGGETQYF
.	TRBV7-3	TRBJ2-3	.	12	TGTGCCAGCAGCACGACCCCAGATACGCAGTATTTT	CASSTTPDTQYF
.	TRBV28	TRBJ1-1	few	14	TGTGCCAGCAGTTTACGATCCTCCGGGACCGAAGCTTTCTTT	CASSLRSSGTEAFF
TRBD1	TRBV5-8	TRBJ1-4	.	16	TGTGCCAGCAGCTTGGACAGGGGCCTCGAGTTTTCAAAACTGTTTTTT	CASSLDRGLEFSKLFF
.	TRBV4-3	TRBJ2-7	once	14	TGCGCCAGCAGCCCCGGGGGATTAACAAACGAGCAGTACTTC	CASSPGGLTNEQYF
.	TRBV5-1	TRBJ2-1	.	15	TGCGCCAGCAGCCAGGGAGGGGGGTCCTACAATGAGCAGTTCTTC	CASSQGGGSYNEQFF
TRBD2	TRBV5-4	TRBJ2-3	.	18	TGTGCCAGCAGCTTGAGGCTAGCGGGCCCCACTAGCACAGATACGCAGTATTTT	CASSLRLAGPTSTDTQYF
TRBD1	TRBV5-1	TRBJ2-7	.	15	TGCGCCAGCAGCTCGACAGGGGCCCGAAGCAACGAGCAGTACTTC	CASSSTGARSNEQYF
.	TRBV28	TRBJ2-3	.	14	TGTGCCAGCAGGCGGGATCTGAGCACAGATACGCAGTATTTT	CASRRDLSTDTQYF
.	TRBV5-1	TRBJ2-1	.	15	TGCGCCAGCAGCTTGATGACTCCCGGTAACAATGAGCAGTTCTTC	CASSLMTPGNNEQFF